A single sample is the source of the 21 T cell receptor beta chains below, sequenced in a study of tumor and adjacent non-tumor tissue in lung cancer. TCRbeta libraries were built with three rounds of nested PCR, modified from ARM-PCR. MiXCR, run by TCRdb on the multiplex PCR reads, gives a single entry per CDR3 protein. This sample carries some 99,000 distinct CDR3 sequences, around 80% of them seen once, and the ten largest clones take 37%. The template was RNA from unsorted bulk tissue. The sequenced sample was lung tumor tissue. The source of these receptors is a woman in her sixties with non-small cell lung cancer.

This clonotype was counted many times. The chain's CDR3 is CSVGGRRGGQETQYF. The CDR3 DNA sequence: TGCAGCGTTGGCGGGAGACGGGGGGGACAAGAGACCCAGTACTTC. The V call is TRBV29-1, the J call TRBJ2-5; 8 bases are a match to TRBD2. The length of the CDR3 is 15 residues. Germline V gene lookup returns CDR1 SQVTM and CDR2 ANQGSEA. With V trimmed by 4 bases and J by 2 bases, 9 bases remained unmatched.

A remark on this clonotype: This may arise from a read error, as a much more abundant clone is one base away. This sequence joins TRBV28 and TRBJ2-4, with TRBD1 identical over 10 bases. The length of the CDR3 is 18 residues. J gave up 6 bases and V 5 bases, and 16 bases lay outside the gene matches. Germline loops: CDR1 MDHEN, CDR2 SYDVKM. For the CDR3, the DNA is TGTGCCAGCAGTACAGAGACAGGGGGCGCTGGTCGGGGAAACATTCAGTACTTC. Translating it yields CASSTETGGAGRGNIQYF.

Comment on this clonotype: The junction does not match germline at one end; this may be a read error. The chain joins TRBV11-2 to TRBJ1-2; 7 bases line up with TRBD1. Germline V gene lookup returns CDR1 SGHAT and CDR2 FQNNGV. The CDR3 has 12 residues. CDR3 sequence (DNA): TGTGCCAGCAGCTCTTCGGGAGGGGGCTGCACCTTC. As protein: CASSSSGGGCTF.

DNA for the CDR3: TGTGCCTGGAGTCAGTTACAAACGGCCTACAATGAGCAGTTCTTC. It yields the protein CAWSQLQTAYNEQFF. This chain links TRBV30 with TRBJ2-1; D ambiguous. Trimming stripped 2 bases from V and 2 bases from J, with 13 bases between. Per germline, CDR1 GTSNPN and CDR2 SVGIG (reference sequence). CDR3 size: 15 residues.

Points on this clonotype: The junction departs from germline at one end; a sequencing error may be responsible. This chain links TRBV28 with TRBJ2-2, with D unresolved. Germline V gene lookup returns CDR1 MDHEN and CDR2 SYDVKM. The CDR3 is 18 amino acids. CDR3 protein: CDSSPIGYFPHVTGELFF. In DNA form, the CDR3 reads TGTGACAGCAGCCCCATTGGGTACTTTCCACACGTCACCGGGGAGCTGTTTTTT.

Of note for this clonotype: A much larger clone differs from this one at a single base, so this may be a read error. The chain carries TRBV20-1 and TRBJ2-2, with TRBD2 matching over 9 bases. The CDR3 has 16 amino acids. Losses at the gene ends were 7 bases for V and 0 bases for J; bases not matched to a gene: 9. Germline V gene lookup returns CDR1 DFQATT and CDR2 SNEGSKA (reference sequence). The CDR3, as DNA: TGCAGTGTCCGTAAAGCGGGGGGCCCGAACACCGGGGAGCTGTTTTTT. Its protein product is CSVRKAGGPNTGELFF.

The genes are TRBV4-1 and TRBJ2-7; D unclear. The CDR3 sequence is 12 residues long. V was pared by 1 base and J by 13 bases, with 14 bases between. CDR1 MGHRA and CDR2 YSYEKL come from the germline V gene. This chain's CDR3 is CASSQVTWKHYF. CDR3 in DNA: TGCGCCAGCAGCCAAGTTACATGGAAACACTACTTC.

The J gene is TRBJ2-1, the V gene TRBV19; D gene uncertain. Germline V lookup: CDR1 LNHDA, CDR2 SQIVND (reference sequence). V was clipped by 1 base and J by 1 base, with 17 bases between them. This CDR3 has 18 residues. CDR3: CASSIGYLSNGSYNEQFF. The CDR3 DNA reads TGTGCCAGTAGTATAGGGTACCTTAGCAATGGATCCTACAATGAGCAGTTCTTC.

Ten or more counts support this clonotype. The chain combines TRBV6-5 with TRBJ1-1; a possible D gene is TRBD1 (5 bases). The V gene lost 4 bases and the J gene lost 11 bases, with 20 bases spanning the gap. CDR3 length: 14 amino acids. The germline V gene encodes CDR1 MNHEY and CDR2 SVGAGI. CDR3: CASSSATGAWDAFF. The CDR3 nucleotides are TGTGCCAGCAGTTCGGCCACCGGGGCTTGGGATGCTTTCTTT.

Turning to this clonotype: A read error is possible here, since a much larger clone lies one base away. The chain uses TRBV30 and TRBJ2-4, with D maybe TRBD1 (5 bases). CDR1 GTSNPN and CDR2 SVGIG come from the germline V gene (reference sequence). V was trimmed by 4 bases and J by 2 bases, leaving 12 bases between them. The CDR3 runs to 14 residues. CDR3: CAWTGRGSKNIQYF. The CDR3 DNA reads TGTGCCTGGACCGGTAGGGGATCCAAAAACATTCAGTACTTC.

This clonotype was detected many times. V is TRBV12-3 or TRBV12-4 and J is TRBJ2-7, with 7 bases aligning to TRBD2. Trimming at V came to 2 bases and at J to 0 bases, leaving 4 bases not matched to a gene. The CDR3 length is 15 residues. In DNA form, the CDR3 reads TGTGCCAGCAGTTTAAAAGCGGGGCCCTCCTACGAGCAGTACTTC. Its protein product is CASSLKAGPSYEQYF.

This rearrangement joins TRBV5-1 to TRBJ2-1; 7 bases align to TRBD1. There are 15 residues in the CDR3. The V gene end was trimmed by 2 bases and the J gene end by 8 bases; junction bases not matched to a gene: 10. The germline V gene encodes CDR1 SGHRS and CDR2 YFSETQ. CDR3 DNA: TGCGCCAGCAGCTTACAGGGGTCAAATTTCGATGAGCAGTTCTTC. Protein sequence: CASSLQGSNFDEQFF.

Points on this clonotype: A much larger clone differs from this one at a single base, so this may be a read error. The rearrangement uses TRBV6-6 and TRBJ1-6; tentative D call: TRBD1 (5 bases). The germline V gene encodes CDR1 MNHNY and CDR2 SVGAGI (reference sequence). The CDR3 is 17 amino acids. CDR3 sequence: CASSSVRSGAHNSSLHF. CDR3 DNA sequence: TGTGCCAGCAGTTCCGTACGCTCCGGGGCACATAATTCATCCCTCCACTTT.

To note about this clonotype: Germline and junction disagree at one end, which may indicate a read error. The CDR3 nucleotides are TGCGCCAGCGGCCAAGATGGGGGGCGCAGCTCGATGAACATTCAGTACTTC. Protein sequence: CASGQDGGRSSMNIQYF. This chain links TRBV4-3 with TRBJ2-4; D possibly uses TRBD1 or TRBD2 (6 bases each). Germline CDR1 LGHNA, CDR2 YSLEER. This CDR3 has 17 residues.

As for this clonotype: The CDR3 does not end in the conserved phenylalanine or tryptophan, so this is likely a read error. The chain recombines TRBV11-3 with TRBJ2-6; D call uncertain. The CDR3 has 15 amino acids. Germline V gene lookup returns CDR1 SGHNT and CDR2 YENEEA. Trimming left V 7 bases short and J 2 bases short, with 12 bases between. CDR3 bases: TGTGCCAGCAACGAAGTCACTCCTGGGGCCAACGTCCTGACTTCC. Protein sequence: CASNEVTPGANVLTS.

Points on this clonotype: At one boundary the junction diverges from the germline segment, which might be a read error. DNA for the CDR3: TGTGCCAGCAGTATTAACATGGGGGGAAGCTCCTACGAACAGTACTTC. Amino acids: CASSINMGGSSYEQYF. V usage is TRBV6-2 or TRBV6-3 and J usage is TRBJ2-7, with D possibly being TRBD2 (6 bases). Germline CDR1 reads MNHEY; CDR2 reads SVGEGT. This CDR3 is 16 amino acids long.

This clonotype has only a few counts. The chain has TRBV5-6 and TRBJ1-1; 9 nucleotides line up with TRBD1. Trimming took 6 bases from V and 6 from J; bases not matched to a gene: 15. Germline values: CDR1 SGHDT, CDR2 YYEEEE. The CDR3 contains 16 residues. This chain's CDR3 is CASNFGGQGSFSEAFF. The CDR3 bases are TGTGCCAGCAACTTTGGGGGACAGGGTTCTTTTTCTGAAGCTTTCTTT.

Concerning this clonotype: The germline gene is not matched at one end of the junction; a read error may be the cause. The chain joins TRBV11-2 to TRBJ1-2; 9 bases align to TRBD1. The V gene's germline CDR1 is SGHAT and CDR2 FQNNGV. The CDR3 covers 15 residues. CDR3 amino acids: CDSSLDRTGDEGYTF. CDR3 nucleotides: TGTGACAGCAGCTTAGATCGGACAGGGGATGAAGGCTACACCTTC.

Remarks on this clonotype: Since a much larger clone is just one base distant, this may be a read error. The V gene is TRBV4-3, the J gene TRBJ2-1; D might be TRBD2 (8 bases). From germline, CDR1 is LGHNA and CDR2 YSLEER. The CDR3 is 15 amino acids. The V end was cut by 4 bases, the J end by 5 bases, with 15 bases between. The chain's CDR3 is CASSRTSRGDNEQFF. CDR3 in DNA: TGCGCCAGCAGCCGGACTAGCAGGGGGGACAATGAGCAGTTCTTC.

This clonotype was observed once. The chain joins TRBV4-2 to TRBJ1-2; D call uncertain. This CDR3 spans 12 amino acids. The germline gives CDR1 LGHNA, CDR2 YNFKEQ. V was shortened by 2 bases and J by 5 bases, with 6 bases between the two germline ends. Here the CDR3 reads CASSQPLYGYTF. In nucleotides, the CDR3 is TGTGCCAGCAGCCAACCCCTATATGGCTACACCTTC.

This clonotype has just one count. At one of its ends the junction is not consistent with the germline gene, which may arise from a read error. The chain joins TRBV19 to TRBJ1-2, with 7 bases that match TRBD1. The CDR3 is made up of 13 amino acids. Germline assignment: CDR1 LNHDA and CDR2 SQIVND (reference sequence). CDR3 sequence: CDSSTGGGIGNTF. DNA for the CDR3: TGTGACAGTAGCACTGGAGGGGGCATTGGGAACACCTTC.